This T cell receptor (beta chain) was profiled in a study of graft-versus-host responses after intestinal transplantation. Libraries were prepared by immunoSEQ multiplex PCR; TCRdb keeps only in-frame clonotypes and omits some of them. The sample yields roughly 13,000 clones, 25% to 40% seen once. This clone has just a few counts. V was shortened by 4 bases and J by 6 bases, with 11 bases between the two germline ends. Germline CDR1 and CDR2: SGHRS and YFSETQ. This CDR3 contains 13 residues. The origin of this receptor is a human patient who received an intestinal transplant. The chain links TRBV5-1 to TRBJ1-5; the D is unclear. Sequenced here: alloreactive CD4+ T cells from a mixed lymphocyte reaction culture, sampled before intestinal transplant. The subset: CFSE-low proliferating T cells sorted from approximately six-day pre-transplant mixed lymphocyte reaction (GvH or HvG direction). CDR3 in amino acids: CASSVGVSQPQHF. CDR3 DNA: TGCGCCAGCAGCGTCGGGGTATCTCAGCCCCAGCATTTT.